A selection of T cell receptor beta chains follows, all from one sample in a study of T cells after yellow fever vaccination. TCRdb ran MiXCR on the 5' RACE reads and lists one entry per CDR3 protein. This sample has about 240,000 distinct CDR3 sequences; 6.9% occur once, and the top ten carry approximately 0.87%. The material was CD4+ T cells sorted from PBMCs, obtained 15 days after the yellow fever booster vaccination. Receptors were obtained from a man aged 25-45 years who received the YFV17D yellow fever vaccine. Both conserved end residues are part of each CDR3. A D gene is named only where the DNA matches it firmly. Clone size is shown for a subset of rows, as once, few, many or a class of expanded clone.

clone_size d_call j_call v_call cdr3_nt cdr3_aa
many - TRBJ2-7 TRBV28 TGTGCCAGCACAGGCATCTTAATCTCCTACGAGCAGTACTTC CASTGILISYEQYF
few TRBD2 TRBJ2-5 TRBV7-2 TGTGCCAGCAGCTTTAGTTTTCGGGAGGTAGAGACCCAGTACTTC CASSFSFREVETQYF
- - TRBJ2-1 TRBV7-6 TGTGCCAGCAGCTTAAATGAGGGTGAGCAGTTCTTC CASSLNEGEQFF
medium-sized TRBD1 TRBJ2-7 TRBV5-1 TGCGCCAGCAGCTTGGGCAGGGGGCTCTACGAGCAGTACTTC CASSLGRGLYEQYF
- - TRBJ2-7 TRBV15 TGTGCCACCAGCAGCCTCTCCGGGGTTTACGAGCAGTACTTC CATSSLSGVYEQYF
- - TRBJ1-2 TRBV5-6 TGTGCCAGCAGCTCTGGACAGTACTATGGCTACACCTTC CASSSGQYYGYTF
- TRBD1 TRBJ2-2 TRBV28 TGTGCCAGCAGTGCCCCCGGGACAGGGACCGGGGAGCTGTTTTTT CASSAPGTGTGELFF
- - TRBJ2-1 TRBV7-9 TGTGCCAGCAGTGACAGCGGGTCCTACAATGAGCAGTTCTTC CASSDSGSYNEQFF
- - TRBJ2-7 TRBV7-2 TGTGCCAGCAGCCACCCCAGCGGGTATTCCTACGAGCAGTACTTC CASSHPSGYSYEQYF
- - TRBJ2-2 TRBV5-4 TGTGCCAGCAGCTTGGGATACGGGGAGCTGTTTTTT CASSLGYGELFF
many TRBD2 TRBJ2-3 TRBV5-4 TGTGCCAGCAGCTTGCTTCTAGCGGGAGAGGATACGCAGTATTTT CASSLLLAGEDTQYF
many - TRBJ1-2 TRBV19 TGTGCCAGTAGTTCCTCGGGGAGGGGGACCTCGGCTAACTATGGCTACACCTTC CASSSSGRGTSANYGYTF
- - TRBJ1-1 TRBV23-1 TGCGCCAGCACCAGACCCCCGGTAGCAGTTGTTGCTTTCTTT CASTRPPVAVVAFF
few - TRBJ2-5 TRBV11-2 TGTGCCAGCAGCTTAAGCCACGCCGTGGAGACCCAGTACTTC CASSLSHAVETQYF
many TRBD2 TRBJ2-3 TRBV7-2 TGTGCCAGCAGCCCCCGGACTAGCGGCACAGATACGCAGTATTTT CASSPRTSGTDTQYF
many - TRBJ2-2 TRBV5-6 TGTGCCAGCAGTCCTGACACAAACACCGGGGAGCTGTTTTTT CASSPDTNTGELFF
few TRBD2 TRBJ2-7 TRBV12-3/TRBV12-4 TGTGCCAGCAGAACCACCGGGACTAGCACCGAGCAGTACTTC CASRTTGTSTEQYF
few TRBD2 TRBJ2-3 TRBV5-1 TGCGCCAGCAGCTTGGAAGGTAGCGGGATGGGGACGGCGCAGTATTTT CASSLEGSGMGTAQYF
few TRBD2 TRBJ2-1 TRBV4-3 TGCGCCAGCAGCCACCGAGGGTATACGGGAGGGTACAATGAGCAGTTCTTC CASSHRGYTGGYNEQFF
few - TRBJ1-2 TRBV5-1 TGCGCCAGCAGGAATATTACAGGGAACTATGGCTACACCTTC CASRNITGNYGYTF
many - TRBJ2-7 TRBV28 TGTGCCAGCAGTTTAGCCCTCTACGAGCAGTACTTC CASSLALYEQYF
few - TRBJ2-1 TRBV7-2 TGTGCCAGCAGCTTGGGGACCTGGAAAAATGAGCAGTTCTTC CASSLGTWKNEQFF
many - TRBJ2-1 TRBV7-2 TGTGCCAGCAGCAACGCCGGGAGCTCCTACAATGAGCAGTTCTTC CASSNAGSSYNEQFF
- - TRBJ2-5 TRBV27 TGTGCCAGCAGTTTATCGCCTAGTGAGTCGTCTGAGACCCAGTACTTC CASSLSPSESSETQYF
- - TRBJ2-5 TRBV6-2/TRBV6-3 TGTGCCAGCAGCCCGGGACTGCCGTCGGAAGAGACCCAGTACTTC CASSPGLPSEETQYF
many - TRBJ2-1 TRBV20-1 TGCAGTGCTAGAGGGCTGGGCGAGTCCTACAATGAGCAGTTCTTC CSARGLGESYNEQFF
- - TRBJ2-1 TRBV5-1 TGCGCCAGCAGCTTGGGACAAACCGCCAATGAGCAGTTCTTC CASSLGQTANEQFF
few TRBD2 TRBJ2-5 TRBV20-1 TGCAGTGCTAGAGATTGGTCAGCGGGAGAAAGAGAGACCCAGTACTTC CSARDWSAGERETQYF
few TRBD2 TRBJ2-7 TRBV4-3 TGCGCCAGCAGCCAGACAATAGCGGGATTGGGTTACGAGCAGTACTTC CASSQTIAGLGYEQYF
- TRBD1 TRBJ2-7 TRBV29-1 TGCAGCGTACGATCATTACAGGGGAAAAGCTCCTACGAGCAGTACTTC CSVRSLQGKSSYEQYF
- - TRBJ2-7 TRBV4-3 TGCGCCAGCAGCCCCCGGTTGGGGGAGATGTCGGAGCAGTACTTC CASSPRLGEMSEQYF
many - TRBJ2-1 TRBV5-1 TGCGCCAGCAGCTTGGTGGGCAGGGGGGATTACAATGAGCAGTTCTTC CASSLVGRGDYNEQFF
- - TRBJ2-5 TRBV20-1 TGCAGTGCCATCTCCCGGGAGACCCAGTACTTC CSAISRETQYF
- - TRBJ2-2 TRBV7-9 TGTGCCAGCAGCTTGGGACGGGACACGTACACCGGGGAGCTGTTTTTT CASSLGRDTYTGELFF
many TRBD2 TRBJ2-7 TRBV5-6 TGTGCCAGCAGCTACACCGGGACTACCTCGACTGAGCAGTACTTC CASSYTGTTSTEQYF
many TRBD1 TRBJ2-6 TRBV5-1 TGCGCCAGCAGCTTGAAGGGAGACAGGGTGGCTGGGGCCAACGTCCTGACTTTC CASSLKGDRVAGANVLTF
few - TRBJ2-3 TRBV24-1 TGTGCCACCAGTGATTCCCGACAGGGACTAAGCACAGATACGCAGTATTTT CATSDSRQGLSTDTQYF
few - TRBJ2-7 TRBV7-9 TGTGCCAGCAGCCTCGAAGGGATAGTTCACTTC CASSLEGIVHF
- - TRBJ2-7 TRBV7-8 TGTGCCAGCAGCTTAGAGGCAGCCCACTACGAGCAGTACTTC CASSLEAAHYEQYF
- TRBD2 TRBJ2-7 TRBV29-1 TGCAGCGTTCTGACTAGCGGGACACAAAGCTCCTACGAGCAGTACTTC CSVLTSGTQSSYEQYF
- TRBD2 TRBJ2-2 TRBV5-6 TGTGCCAGCAGCCGACTAGCGGGAGGGCCTCTCGGCACCGGGGAGCTGTTTTTT CASSRLAGGPLGTGELFF
- TRBD2 TRBJ2-1 TRBV20-1 TGCAGTCTCTCCGGCGGGAGCTCCTACAATGAGCAGTTCTTC CSLSGGSSYNEQFF
many - TRBJ2-5 TRBV7-8 TGTGCCAGCAGCTTAATATCGACCTCCCGATCGGCCCAGTACTTC CASSLISTSRSAQYF
- - TRBJ1-1 TRBV6-2/TRBV6-3 TGTGCCAGCAGTTACTCCGGCCAGATGAACACTGAAGCTTTCTTT CASSYSGQMNTEAFF
many TRBD2 TRBJ2-7 TRBV29-1 TGCAGCGTTGAAGCCAGCGGGAGGGTTGGCGAGCAGTACTTC CSVEASGRVGEQYF